These T cell receptor beta chains were read from a single sample in a study of OX40 agonist ivuxolimab in advanced cancers. Produced via immunoSEQ multiplex PCR; TCRdb's table is partial and in-frame only. Here the sample spans 35,000 to 45,000 clones, 70% to 90% being singletons. The source was CD4+ or CD8+ T cells sorted from blood, collected in a trial of the OX40 agonist ivuxolimab. These receptors all come from an adult with an advanced solid tumor such as melanoma, head and neck, liver or kidney cancer. CDR3s include the opening cysteine and the closing phenylalanine or tryptophan. A D gene is named only where the DNA matches it firmly. Clone size is stated in some rows and not others, as once, few, many or a class when expanded.

v_gene,d_gene,abundance,j_gene,CDR3aa,CDR3nt
TRBV7-9,-,-,TRBJ1-6,CASSFINSPLHF,TGTGCCAGCAGCTTTATTAATTCACCCCTCCACTTT
TRBV9,-,few,TRBJ1-1,CASSVRMNTEAFF,TGTGCCAGCAGCGTCCGAATGAACACTGAAGCTTTCTTT
TRBV5-1,-,-,TRBJ2-3,CASSFEGMTSTDTQYF,TGCGCCAGCAGCTTCGAAGGGATGACTAGCACAGATACGCAGTATTTT
TRBV15,-,once,TRBJ2-1,CATRPAGRNEQFF,TGTGCCACCAGACCGGCGGGGCGAAATGAGCAGTTCTTC
TRBV9,TRBD2,-,TRBJ2-7,CASSAGTSSTYEQYF,TGTGCCAGCAGCGCGGGGACTAGCTCTACCTACGAGCAGTACTTC
TRBV2,-,-,TRBJ2-6,CASRPLTGTDFSGANVLTF,TGTGCCAGCAGGCCTCTGACCGGGACGGACTTCTCTGGGGCCAACGTCCTGACTTTC
TRBV7-9,TRBD1,-,TRBJ2-2,CASSLAIGTGVTGELFF,TGTGCCAGCAGCTTAGCGATCGGGACAGGGGTCACCGGGGAGCTGTTTTTT
TRBV19,-,-,TRBJ2-2,CASSTSGAGELFF,TGTGCCAGTAGTACGTCAGGGGCCGGGGAGCTGTTTTTT
TRBV7-9,TRBD1,-,TRBJ1-4,CASSSSGTGGEGLFF,TGTGCCAGCAGCTCTTCCGGGACAGGGGGAGAGGGACTGTTTTTT
TRBV27,TRBD1,-,TRBJ1-1,CATRQGALTEAFF,TGTGCCACCCGACAGGGGGCTCTCACTGAAGCTTTCTTT
TRBV28,TRBD2,-,TRBJ2-7,CASSFGGVYEQYF,TGTGCCAGCAGTTTTGGGGGGGTCTACGAGCAGTACTTC
TRBV5-1,-,medium-sized,TRBJ2-3,CASTRTDTQYF,TGCGCCAGCACGAGGACGGATACGCAGTATTTT
TRBV27,-,-,TRBJ1-6,CASSLGSDNSPLHF,TGTGCCAGCAGTTTAGGGTCAGATAATTCACCCCTCCACTTT
TRBV9,-,-,TRBJ2-2,CASSGLDTGELFF,TGTGCCAGCAGCGGACTAGACACCGGGGAGCTGTTTTTT
TRBV6-6,-,-,TRBJ2-5,CASIPHPGFQETQYF,TGTGCCAGCATTCCCCACCCGGGGTTCCAAGAGACCCAGTACTTC
TRBV7-8,TRBD1,-,TRBJ2-3,CASTSTGDTQYF,TGTGCCAGCACCTCAACAGGGGACACGCAGTATTTT
TRBV11-2,-,-,TRBJ2-5,CASSPGKGYQETQYF,TGTGCCAGCAGCCCTGGGAAGGGGTACCAAGAGACCCAGTACTTC
TRBV6-5,-,-,TRBJ1-1,CASRAGNTEAFF,TGTGCCAGCAGGGCGGGGAACACTGAAGCTTTCTTT
TRBV5-4,-,-,TRBJ2-6,CASSLPQGTGANVLTF,TGTGCCAGCAGCTTGCCACAGGGAACTGGGGCCAACGTCCTGACTTTC
TRBV4-2,-,-,TRBJ2-5,CASSQDLWETQYF,TGTGCCAGCAGCCAAGATCTGTGGGAGACCCAGTACTTC
TRBV27,-,-,TRBJ2-3,CASSPLRRGAWYF,TGTGCCAGCAGTCCCCTCCGCCGGGGGGCCTGGTATTTT
TRBV18,TRBD1,-,TRBJ1-1,CASSPLGDRLNTEAFF,TGTGCCAGCTCACCTCTGGGGGACAGATTGAACACTGAAGCTTTCTTT
TRBV7-9,-,-,TRBJ2-7,CASSSPGLRSSYEQYF,TGTGCCAGCAGCTCACCCGGGCTCCGGAGCTCCTACGAGCAGTACTTC